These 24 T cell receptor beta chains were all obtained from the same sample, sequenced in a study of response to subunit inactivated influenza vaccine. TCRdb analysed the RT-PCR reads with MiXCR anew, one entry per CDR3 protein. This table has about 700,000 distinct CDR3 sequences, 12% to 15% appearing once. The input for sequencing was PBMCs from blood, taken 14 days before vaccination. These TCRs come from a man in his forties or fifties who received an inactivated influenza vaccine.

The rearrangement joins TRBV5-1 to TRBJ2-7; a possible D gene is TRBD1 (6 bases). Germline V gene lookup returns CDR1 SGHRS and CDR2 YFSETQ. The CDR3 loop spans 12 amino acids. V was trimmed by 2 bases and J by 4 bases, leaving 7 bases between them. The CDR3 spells CASSFGQYEQYF. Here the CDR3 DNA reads TGCGCCAGCAGCTTTGGACAGTACGAGCAGTACTTC.

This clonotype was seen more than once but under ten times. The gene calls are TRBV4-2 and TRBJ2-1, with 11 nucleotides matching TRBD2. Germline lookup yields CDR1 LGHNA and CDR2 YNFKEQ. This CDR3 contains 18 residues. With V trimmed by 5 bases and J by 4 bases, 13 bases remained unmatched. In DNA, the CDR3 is TGTGCCAGCAGCGCCACTAGCGGGAGAGGAGGGGGTTACAATGAGCAGTTCTTC. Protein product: CASSATSGRGGGYNEQFF.

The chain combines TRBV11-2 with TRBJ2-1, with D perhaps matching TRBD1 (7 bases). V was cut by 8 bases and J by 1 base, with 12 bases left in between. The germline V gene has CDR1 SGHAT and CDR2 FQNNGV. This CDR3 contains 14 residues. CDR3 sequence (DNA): TGTGCCAGCCGCGGGACAGCATCCTACAATGAGCAGTTCTTC. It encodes CASRGTASYNEQFF.

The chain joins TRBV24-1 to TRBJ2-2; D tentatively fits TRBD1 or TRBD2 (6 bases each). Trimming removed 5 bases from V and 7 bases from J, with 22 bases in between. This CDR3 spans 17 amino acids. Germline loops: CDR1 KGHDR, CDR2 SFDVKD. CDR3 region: CATSGVGGANVIGELFF. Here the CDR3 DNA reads TGTGCCACCAGTGGAGTGGGGGGCGCCAATGTAATCGGGGAGCTGTTTTTT.

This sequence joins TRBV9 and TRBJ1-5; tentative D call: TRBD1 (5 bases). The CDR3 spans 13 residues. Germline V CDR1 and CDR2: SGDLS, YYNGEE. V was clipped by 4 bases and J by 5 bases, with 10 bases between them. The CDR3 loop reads CASSTGEDQPQHF. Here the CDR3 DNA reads TGTGCCAGCAGCACGGGGGAGGATCAGCCCCAGCATTTT.

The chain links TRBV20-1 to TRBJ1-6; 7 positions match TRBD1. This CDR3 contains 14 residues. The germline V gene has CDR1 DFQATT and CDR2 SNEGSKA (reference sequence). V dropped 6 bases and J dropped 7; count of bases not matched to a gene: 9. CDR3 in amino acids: CSAVPGTDNSPLHF. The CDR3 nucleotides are TGCAGTGCGGTGCCCGGGACAGACAATTCACCCCTCCACTTT.

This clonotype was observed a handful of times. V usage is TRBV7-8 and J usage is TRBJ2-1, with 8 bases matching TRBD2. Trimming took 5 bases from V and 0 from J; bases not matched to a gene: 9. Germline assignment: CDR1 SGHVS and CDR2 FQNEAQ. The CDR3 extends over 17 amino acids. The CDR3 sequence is CASSPLGLGISYNEQFF. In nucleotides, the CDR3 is TGTGCCAGCAGCCCTTTGGGACTAGGCATCTCCTACAATGAGCAGTTCTTC.

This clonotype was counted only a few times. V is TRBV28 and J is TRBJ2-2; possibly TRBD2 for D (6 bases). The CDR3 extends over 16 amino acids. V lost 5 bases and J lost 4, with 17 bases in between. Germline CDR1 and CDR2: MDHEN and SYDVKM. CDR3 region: CASSDRASATTGELFF. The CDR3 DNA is TGTGCCAGCAGTGACCGGGCTAGCGCGACCACCGGGGAGCTGTTTTTT.

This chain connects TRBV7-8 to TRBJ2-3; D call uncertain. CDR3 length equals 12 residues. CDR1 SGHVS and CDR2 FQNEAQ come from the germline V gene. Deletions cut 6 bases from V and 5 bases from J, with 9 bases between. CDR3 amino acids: CASSRHQDTQYF. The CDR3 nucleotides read TGTGCCAGCAGTCGACACCAAGATACGCAGTATTTT.

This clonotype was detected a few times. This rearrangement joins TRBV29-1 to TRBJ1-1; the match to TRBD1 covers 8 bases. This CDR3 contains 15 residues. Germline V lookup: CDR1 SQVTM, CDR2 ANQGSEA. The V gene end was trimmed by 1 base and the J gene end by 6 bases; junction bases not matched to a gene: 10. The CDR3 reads CSVEVSRGLGSEAFF. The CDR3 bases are TGCAGCGTTGAAGTTTCCAGGGGGCTGGGGTCTGAAGCTTTCTTT. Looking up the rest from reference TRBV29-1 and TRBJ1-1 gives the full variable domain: SAVISQKPSRDICQRGTSLTIQCQVDSQVTMMFWYRQQPGQSLTLIATANQGSEATYESGFVIDKFPISRPNLTFSTLTVSNMSPEDSSIYLCSVEVSRGLGSEAFFGQGTRLTVV.

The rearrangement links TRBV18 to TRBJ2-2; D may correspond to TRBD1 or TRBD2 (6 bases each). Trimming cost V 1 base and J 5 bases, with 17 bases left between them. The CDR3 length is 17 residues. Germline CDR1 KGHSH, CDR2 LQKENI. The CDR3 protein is CASSPHIGGDGTGELFF. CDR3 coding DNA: TGTGCCAGCTCACCACATATCGGGGGCGACGGTACCGGGGAGCTGTTTTTT.

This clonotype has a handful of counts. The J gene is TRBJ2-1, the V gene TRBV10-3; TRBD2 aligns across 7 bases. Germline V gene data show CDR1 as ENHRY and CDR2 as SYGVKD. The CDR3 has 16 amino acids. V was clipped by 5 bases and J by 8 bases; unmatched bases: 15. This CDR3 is CAISSSGTEGGDEQFF. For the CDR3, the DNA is TGTGCCATCAGTAGTTCGGGGACCGAGGGAGGGGATGAGCAGTTCTTC.

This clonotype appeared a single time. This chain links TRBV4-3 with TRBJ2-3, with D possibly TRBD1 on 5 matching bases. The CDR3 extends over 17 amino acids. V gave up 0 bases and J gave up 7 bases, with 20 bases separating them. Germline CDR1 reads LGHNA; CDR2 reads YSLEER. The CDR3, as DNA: TGCGCCAGCAGCCAAGAGGGTGGCCTAGGAAAGGGGTATACGCAGTATTTT. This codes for CASSQEGGLGKGYTQYF.

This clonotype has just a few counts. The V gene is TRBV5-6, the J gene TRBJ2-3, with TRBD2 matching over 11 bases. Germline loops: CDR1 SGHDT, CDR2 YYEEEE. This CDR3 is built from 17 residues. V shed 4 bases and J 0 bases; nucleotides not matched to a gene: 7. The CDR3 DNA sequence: TGTGCCAGCAGCGGAGGACTAGCGGGCACCAGCACAGATACGCAGTATTTT. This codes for CASSGGLAGTSTDTQYF.

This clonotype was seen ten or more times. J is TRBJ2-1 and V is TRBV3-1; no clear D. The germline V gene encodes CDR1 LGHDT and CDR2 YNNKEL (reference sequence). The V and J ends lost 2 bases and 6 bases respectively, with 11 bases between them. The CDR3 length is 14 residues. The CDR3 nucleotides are TGTGCCAGCAGCCAATCACCCCTTTCCAATGAGCAGTTCTTC. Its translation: CASSQSPLSNEQFF.

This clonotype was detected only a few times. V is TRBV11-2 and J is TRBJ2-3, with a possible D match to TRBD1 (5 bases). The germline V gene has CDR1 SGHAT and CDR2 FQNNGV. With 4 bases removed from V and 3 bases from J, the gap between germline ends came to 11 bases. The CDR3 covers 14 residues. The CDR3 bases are TGTGCCAGCAGCTCCCGACCAGGGACAGATACGCAGTATTTT. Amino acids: CASSSRPGTDTQYF. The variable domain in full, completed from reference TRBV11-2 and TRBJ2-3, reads EAGVAQSPRYKIIEKRQSVAFWCNPISGHATLYWYQQILGQGPKLLIQFQNNGVVDDSQLPKDRFSAERLKGVDSTLKIQPAKLEDSAVYLCASSSRPGTDTQYFGPGTRLTVL.

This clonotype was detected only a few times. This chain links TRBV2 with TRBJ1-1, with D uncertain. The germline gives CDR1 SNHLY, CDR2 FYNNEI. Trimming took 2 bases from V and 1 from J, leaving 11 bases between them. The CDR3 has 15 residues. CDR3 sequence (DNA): TGTGCCAGCAGTGAACAGGCCAGAGCGAACACTGAAGCTTTCTTT. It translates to CASSEQARANTEAFF.

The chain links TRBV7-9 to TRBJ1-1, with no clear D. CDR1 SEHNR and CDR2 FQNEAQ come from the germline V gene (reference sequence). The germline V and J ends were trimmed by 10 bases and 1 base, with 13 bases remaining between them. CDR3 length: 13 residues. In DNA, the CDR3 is TGTGCCACCACGACGGCCAAGAACACTGAAGCTTTCTTT. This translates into CATTTAKNTEAFF. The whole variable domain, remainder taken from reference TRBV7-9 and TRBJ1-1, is DTGVSQNPRHKITKRGQNVTFRCDPISEHNRLYWYRQTLGQGPEFLTYFQNEAQLEKSRLLSDRFSAERPKGSFSTLEIQRTEQGDSAMYLCATTTAKNTEAFFGQGTRLTVV.

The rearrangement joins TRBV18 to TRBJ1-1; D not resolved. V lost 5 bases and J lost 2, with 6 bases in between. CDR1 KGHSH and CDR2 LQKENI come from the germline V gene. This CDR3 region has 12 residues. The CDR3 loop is CASSKGNTEAFF. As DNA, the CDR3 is TGTGCCAGCTCAAAAGGAAACACTGAAGCTTTCTTT.

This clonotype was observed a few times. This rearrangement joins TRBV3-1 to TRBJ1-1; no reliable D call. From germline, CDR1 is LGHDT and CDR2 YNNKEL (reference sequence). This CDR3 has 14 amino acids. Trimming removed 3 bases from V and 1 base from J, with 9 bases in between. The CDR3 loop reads CASSHGNTNTEAFF. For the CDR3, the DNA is TGTGCCAGCAGCCACGGGAATACGAACACTGAAGCTTTCTTT.

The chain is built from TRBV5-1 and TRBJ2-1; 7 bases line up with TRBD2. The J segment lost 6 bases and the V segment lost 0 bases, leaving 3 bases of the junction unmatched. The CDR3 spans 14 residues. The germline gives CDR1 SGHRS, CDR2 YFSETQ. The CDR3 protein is CASSLGGSCNEQFF. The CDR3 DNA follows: TGCGCCAGCAGCTTGGGCGGGAGCTGCAATGAGCAGTTCTTC.

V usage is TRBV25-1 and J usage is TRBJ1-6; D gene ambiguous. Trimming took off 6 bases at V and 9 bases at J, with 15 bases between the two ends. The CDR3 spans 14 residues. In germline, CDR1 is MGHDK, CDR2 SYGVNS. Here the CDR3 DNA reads TGTGCCAGCAGGAAGGGAGGGAACAGTTCACCCCTCCACTTT. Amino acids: CASRKGGNSSPLHF.

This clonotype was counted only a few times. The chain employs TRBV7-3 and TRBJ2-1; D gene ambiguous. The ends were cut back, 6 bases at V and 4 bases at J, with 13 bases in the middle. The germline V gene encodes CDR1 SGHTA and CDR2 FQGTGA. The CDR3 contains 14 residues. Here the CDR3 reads CASRESSGYNEQFF. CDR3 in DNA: TGTGCCAGCAGGGAAAGCTCAGGTTACAATGAGCAGTTCTTC.

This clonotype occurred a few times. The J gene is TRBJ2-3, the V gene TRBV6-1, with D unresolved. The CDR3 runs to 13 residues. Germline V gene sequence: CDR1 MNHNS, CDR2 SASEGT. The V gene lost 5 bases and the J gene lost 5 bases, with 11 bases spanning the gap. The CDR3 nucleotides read TGTGCCAGCAGTCCTACCCCCTTAGATACGCAGTATTTT. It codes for CASSPTPLDTQYF.